One and the same sample provided the 29 T cell receptor beta chains below, sequenced in a study of blood T cell repertoires in COVID-19 (dated by TCRdb to the early 2020s). Library preparation was by the immunoSEQ multiplex PCR assay. TCRdb provides this immuneACCESS table in a form limited to in-frame rearrangements. Some clones are lacking; in checked studies, under half of them reflect an unresolved V gene, and why the rest are absent is not known. This sample is represented by about 73,000 clones; approximately 80% of them were singletons. The ten largest clones represent 2% to 2.5% of the sample. The source material was peripheral blood. All receptors derive from a man in his sixties or seventies with COVID-19, enrolled during active disease.

This rearrangement joins TRBV19 to TRBJ2-1, with 7 bases matching TRBD2. The trim removed 2 bases at V and 10 bases at J, leaving 14 bases unmatched. Germline V gives CDR1 LNHDA, CDR2 SQIVND (reference sequence). This CDR3 has 16 amino acids. CDR3 DNA: TGTGCCAGTAGTATAAGCGCGGGAGCCTCCATTCGAGAGCAGTTCTTC. It specifies CASSISAGASIREQFF.

The V and J genes are TRBV6-5 and TRBJ2-2; TRBD2 might be the D (6 bases). This CDR3 region has 15 residues. The V and J ends lost 4 bases and 1 base respectively, with 10 bases between them. CDR1 MNHEY and CDR2 SVGAGI come from the germline V gene. The CDR3 reads CASSLWRENTGELFF. The CDR3 bases are TGTGCCAGCAGTTTATGGCGGGAGAACACCGGGGAGCTGTTTTTT.

The genes are TRBV27 and TRBJ1-5; TRBD1 agrees at 10 bases. From germline, CDR1 is MNHEY and CDR2 SMNVEV (reference sequence). The CDR3 consists of 16 residues. Trimming cost V 5 bases and J 4 bases; bases outside gene matches: 8. The CDR3 loop reads CASSPTGGRGNQPQHF. In DNA form, the CDR3 reads TGTGCCAGCAGTCCGACAGGGGGCAGGGGTAATCAGCCCCAGCATTTT.

This chain connects TRBV11-3 to TRBJ1-1, with D possibly TRBD1 on 5 matching bases. The germline V gene encodes CDR1 SGHNT and CDR2 YENEEA. The CDR3 spans 16 residues. V lost 1 base to trimming and J lost 1 base, with 13 bases between them. The CDR3 protein is CASSLAPWGGNTEAFF. The CDR3 DNA reads as TGTGCCAGCAGCTTAGCCCCTTGGGGGGGGAACACTGAAGCTTTCTTT.

V and J are TRBV7-9 and TRBJ1-6; TRBD1 aligns across 7 bases. This CDR3 is 16 amino acids long. V lost 1 base to trimming and J lost 6 bases; unmatched junction nucleotides: 6. Germline V CDR1 and CDR2: SEHNR, FQNEAQ (reference sequence). The CDR3 DNA is TGTGCCAGCAGCTTAGAGGCAGGGGGTTTTAATTCACCCCTCCACTTT. Translating gives CASSLEAGGFNSPLHF.

This sequence joins TRBV29-1 and TRBJ1-2; D gene unclear. Trimming took off 8 bases at V and 7 bases at J, with 11 bases between the two ends. This CDR3 region has 10 residues. Germline CDR1 reads SQVTM; CDR2 reads ANQGSEA. The CDR3 loop is CSSDTGGYTF. CDR3 nucleotide sequence: TGCAGCTCTGACACTGGTGGCTACACCTTC.

The chain combines TRBV29-1 with TRBJ2-1; the D gene is possibly TRBD2 (5 bases). Germline V gives CDR1 SQVTM, CDR2 ANQGSEA. CDR3 length: 14 amino acids. Trimming removed 3 bases from V and 3 bases from J, with 12 bases in between. CDR3 protein: CSVDRETGYNEQFF. CDR3 bases: TGCAGCGTTGATAGGGAGACCGGCTACAATGAGCAGTTCTTC.

The J gene is TRBJ1-6, the V gene TRBV4-1, with 11 positions matching TRBD1. The V and J ends lost 5 bases and 4 bases, in that order; junction bases with no gene match: 7. The CDR3 sequence is 17 residues long. Per germline, CDR1 MGHRA and CDR2 YSYEKL. Written as DNA, the CDR3 is TGCGCCAGCAGCTTACGGACAGGGGGCAAATATAATTCACCCCTCCACTTT. As protein: CASSLRTGGKYNSPLHF.

This clone was observed a single time. The chain combines TRBV30 with TRBJ1-5; D remains ambiguous. V was pared by 0 bases and J by 6 bases, with 9 bases between. This CDR3 region has 13 residues. Looked up from germline, CDR1 is GTSNPN and CDR2 is SVGIG (reference sequence). The CDR3 coding sequence is TGTGCCTGGAGTGTAGTTGAGGGTCAGCCCCAGCATTTT. This gives the protein CAWSVVEGQPQHF.

CDR3 loop: CASSLEGAQPQHF. Here the CDR3 DNA reads TGTGCCAGCAGTTTAGAGGGGGCTCAGCCCCAGCATTTT. The chain carries TRBV12-3 or TRBV12-4 and TRBJ1-5, with 7 positions matching TRBD1. CDR3 length: 13 amino acids. V gave up 1 base and J gave up 6 bases; unmatched junction bases: 0.

In DNA, the CDR3 is TGTGCCAGCAGCTCCGGGACAGTTAATGAAAAACTGTTTTTT. Residues: CASSSGTVNEKLFF. The rearrangement joins TRBV28 to TRBJ1-4; 7 bases agree with TRBD1. The CDR3 has 14 residues. The germline gives CDR1 MDHEN, CDR2 SYDVKM. Losses at the gene ends were 6 bases for V and 4 bases for J; bases not matched to a gene: 5.

V is TRBV9 and J is TRBJ1-1, with 7 bases matching TRBD1. Per germline, CDR1 SGDLS and CDR2 YYNGEE. V lost 5 bases to trimming and J lost 6 bases; unmatched junction nucleotides: 10. CDR3 length: 14 amino acids. In DNA form, the CDR3 reads TGTGCCAGCAGTAAACAGGGGATGGGCTCTGAAGCTTTCTTT. Its protein product is CASSKQGMGSEAFF.

This clone was seen a single time. V usage is TRBV9 and J usage is TRBJ1-1; the D gene is possibly TRBD1 (5 bases). The V end was cut by 0 bases, the J end by 12 bases, with 15 bases between. Germline V gene data show CDR1 as SGDLS and CDR2 as YYNGEE. The CDR3 spans 13 residues. The CDR3 nucleotides are TGTGCCAGCAGCGTAGACGAGGGAGGGGATCCTTTCTTT. Encoded protein: CASSVDEGGDPFF.

This clone was seen more than once but under ten times. The chain is built from TRBV2 and TRBJ2-2; the D gene is possibly TRBD2 (6 bases). The CDR3 loop spans 13 amino acids. Germline CDR1 SNHLY, CDR2 FYNNEI. V shed 4 bases and J shed 6 bases, with 9 bases lying between them. The CDR3 DNA sequence: TGTGCCAGCAGTGGTCGACTAGCCGGGGAGCTGTTTTTT. This sequence encodes CASSGRLAGELFF.

This chain uses TRBV27 with TRBJ2-7; TRBD2 matches at 10 bases. The CDR3 totals 19 residues. V gave up 3 bases and J gave up 1 base; unmatched junction bases: 15. The germline gives CDR1 MNHEY, CDR2 SMNVEV (reference sequence). The CDR3, as DNA: TGTGCCAGCAGTTTCAATGGGCTAGCGGGAGTTGGGTCGTCCTACGAGCAGTACTTC. It specifies CASSFNGLAGVGSSYEQYF.

The J gene is TRBJ2-6, the V gene TRBV5-6; TRBD1 matches 8 bases. J lost 0 bases, V lost 4 bases, and 9 bases had no gene match. CDR1 is SGHDT, CDR2 YYEEEE, per germline. The CDR3 is made up of 18 amino acids. The CDR3 sequence is CASSRGTGPFSGANVLTF. CDR3 DNA sequence: TGTGCCAGCAGCCGAGGGACAGGTCCGTTCTCTGGGGCCAACGTCCTGACTTTC.

The rearrangement links TRBV7-2 to TRBJ1-3; D unresolved. The CDR3 is 16 amino acids. Germline loops: CDR1 SGHTA, CDR2 FQGNSA. V dropped 8 bases and J dropped 0 bases, with 17 bases sitting between them. The CDR3 spells CASPSESEASGNTIYF. The DNA of the CDR3 is TGTGCCAGCCCTTCCGAATCGGAGGCCTCTGGAAACACCATATATTTT.

The chain couples TRBV13 to TRBJ2-7, with TRBD2 identical over 9 bases. V dropped 5 bases and J dropped 3; count of bases not matched to a gene: 8. CDR1 PRHDT and CDR2 FYEKMQ come from the germline V gene (reference sequence). This CDR3 is built from 15 residues. The CDR3, as DNA: TGTGCCAGCAGCATGCCATTAGCGGGAGTCTACGAGCAGTACTTC. Its translation: CASSMPLAGVYEQYF.

The V call is TRBV6-5, the J call TRBJ2-1; 7 bases map to TRBD1. CDR1 MNHEY and CDR2 SVGAGI come from the germline V gene. The CDR3 contains 12 residues. J was trimmed by 9 bases and V by 3 bases; bases with no gene match: 2. CDR3 sequence (DNA): TGTGCCAGCAGTTATAGGACAGGTGAGCAGTTCTTC. Protein sequence: CASSYRTGEQFF.

This chain joins TRBV7-2 and TRBJ2-5, with D possibly being TRBD2 (6 bases). CDR3 length: 14 residues. Per germline, CDR1 SGHTA and CDR2 FQGNSA. The germline V and J ends were trimmed by 8 bases and 5 bases, with 18 bases remaining between them. Here the CDR3 reads CASGSRGSFETQYF. CDR3 nucleotides: TGTGCCAGCGGCAGTCGGGGGTCCTTCGAGACCCAGTACTTC.

The CDR3 DNA reads as TGTGCCAGCAGCTCAGCGTATAAAGAGACCCAGTACTTC. It codes for CASSSAYKETQYF. The V gene is TRBV7-2, the J gene TRBJ2-5; no clear D. CDR1 and CDR2 (germline): SGHTA, FQGNSA. The CDR3 sequence is 13 residues long. Trimming stripped 4 bases from V and 3 bases from J, with 9 bases between.

The V call is TRBV27, the J call TRBJ2-3; 10 nucleotides line up with TRBD2. Germline CDR1 reads MNHEY; CDR2 reads SMNVEV (reference sequence). The J segment lost 1 base and the V segment lost 3 bases, leaving 7 bases of the junction unmatched. The CDR3 runs 17 residues. CDR3 loop: CASSFSGTSEGTDTQYF. For the CDR3, the DNA is TGTGCCAGCAGTTTCTCGGGGACTAGCGAAGGCACAGATACGCAGTATTTT.

V is TRBV5-8 and J is TRBJ1-5, with TRBD1 matching 9 bases. Looked up from germline, CDR1 is SGHTS and CDR2 is YDEGEE. This CDR3 has 15 residues. The trim removed 4 bases at V and 5 bases at J, leaving 7 bases unmatched. This CDR3 reads CASSGTGQGDQPQHF. CDR3 nucleotides: TGTGCCAGCAGCGGGACGGGACAGGGAGATCAGCCCCAGCATTTT.

The chain recombines TRBV10-3 with TRBJ2-1; a possible D gene is TRBD2 (5 bases). Trimming took 2 bases from V and 2 from J, leaving 10 bases between them. The CDR3 runs 15 residues. The germline V gene encodes CDR1 ENHRY and CDR2 SYGVKD. CDR3 sequence (DNA): TGTGCCATCAGTGAGAAGGTGGGAGCCTACAATGAGCAGTTCTTC. Translating it yields CAISEKVGAYNEQFF.

The chain combines TRBV5-1 with TRBJ2-5; perhaps TRBD1 as D (6 bases). With 1 base removed from V and 6 bases from J, the gap between germline ends came to 13 bases. CDR3 length: 14 residues. Germline CDR1 reads SGHRS; CDR2 reads YFSETQ. The CDR3 protein is CASSLTGREKTQYF. The CDR3 nucleotides are TGCGCCAGCAGCTTGACAGGGAGAGAAAAGACCCAGTACTTC. The full variable domain, with the rest looked up from reference TRBV5-1 and TRBJ2-5, is KAGVTQTPRYLIKTRGQQVTLSCSPISGHRSVSWYQQTPGQGLQFLFEYFSETQRNKGNFPGRFSGRQFSNSRSEMNVSTLELGDSALYLCASSLTGREKTQYFGPGTRLLVL.

The chain links TRBV7-9 to TRBJ1-5; the D gene is possibly TRBD1 (5 bases). Germline V lookup: CDR1 SEHNR, CDR2 FQNEAQ (reference sequence). This CDR3 comprises 13 residues. Trimming removed 1 base from V and 7 bases from J, with 8 bases in between. The CDR3, as DNA: TGTGCCAGCAGCTTAGGAACAGGACAGCCCCAGCATTTT. Its protein is CASSLGTGQPQHF.

This chain joins TRBV7-9 and TRBJ1-3, with unresolved D. Trimming pared 1 base from V and 4 bases from J, leaving 14 bases between. This CDR3 comprises 16 residues. Germline loops: CDR1 SEHNR, CDR2 FQNEAQ (reference sequence). Here the CDR3 reads CASSLDITAAGNTIYF. The CDR3 DNA reads TGTGCCAGCAGCTTAGATATAACAGCCGCCGGAAACACCATATATTTT.

V is TRBV7-2 and J is TRBJ1-2; TRBD1 matches at 7 bases. CDR3 length equals 15 residues. The germline CDR1 and CDR2 sequences are SGHTA and FQGNSA. V lost 5 bases to trimming and J lost 3 bases; unmatched junction nucleotides: 9. The CDR3 protein is CASSGPGGRDYGYTF. In DNA, the CDR3 is TGTGCCAGCAGCGGCCCAGGGGGTCGAGACTATGGCTACACCTTC.

The V gene is TRBV30, the J gene TRBJ2-7, with no clear D. Trimming removed 0 bases from V and 2 bases from J, with 14 bases in between. The CDR3 is 15 residues long. Germline V gene lookup returns CDR1 GTSNPN and CDR2 SVGIG (reference sequence). The CDR3 nucleotides are TGTGCCTGGAGTGTACTGCTAGGCCGTCCCTACGAGCAGTACTTC. This encodes CAWSVLLGRPYEQYF.